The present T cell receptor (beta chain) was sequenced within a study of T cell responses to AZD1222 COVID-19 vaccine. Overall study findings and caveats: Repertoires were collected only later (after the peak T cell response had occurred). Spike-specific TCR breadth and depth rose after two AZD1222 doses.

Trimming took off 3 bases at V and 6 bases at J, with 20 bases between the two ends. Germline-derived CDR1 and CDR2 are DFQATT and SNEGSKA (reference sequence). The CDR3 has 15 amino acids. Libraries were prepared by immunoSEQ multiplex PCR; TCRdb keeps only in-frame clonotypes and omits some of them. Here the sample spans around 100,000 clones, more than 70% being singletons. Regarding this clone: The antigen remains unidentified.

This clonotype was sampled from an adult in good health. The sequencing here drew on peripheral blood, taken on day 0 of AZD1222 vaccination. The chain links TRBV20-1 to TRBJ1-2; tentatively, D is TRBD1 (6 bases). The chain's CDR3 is CSASRGRGVSDGYTF. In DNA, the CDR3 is TGCAGTGCTAGTCGTGGCAGGGGCGTGAGTGATGGCTACACCTTC.